Listed here is a single T cell receptor (beta chain). This sample is part of a study of regulatory dendritic cells for organ transplantation. Measured with immunoSEQ multiplex PCR; TCRdb has only the in-frame clones, and not every one. This repertoire shows approximately 19,000 clones, around three quarters found once; its top ten account for approximately 0.9%. The CDR3 spans 15 residues. V dropped 4 bases and J dropped 0; count of bases not matched to a gene: 3. The germline gives CDR1 SGDLS, CDR2 YYNGEE. The chain is built from TRBV9 and TRBJ2-1, with 8 bases aligning to TRBD2. Sample: memory CD4+ T cells from blood. Sample subset: CD45RO+ memory T cells. The receptor's source is a human donor in good health. This CDR3 is CASSSRGASYNEQFF. Here the CDR3 DNA reads TGTGCCAGCAGCTCGCGGGGGGCCTCCTACAATGAGCAGTTCTTC.